Reported below is one T cell receptor (beta chain). Its antigen is not known. The CDR3 spans 13 residues. Germline CDR1 MNHNY, CDR2 SVGAGI (reference sequence). V lost 8 bases and J lost 9, with 14 bases in between. Clones were read by immunoSEQ multiplex PCR, and TCRdb kept only the in-frame ones, dropping some. The sample contains more than 85,000 clones, over 70% of which appear only once. These data belong to a study of Ad26.COV2.S vaccination and SARS-CoV-2 variants. General study points: Vaccine and placebo recipients had similar non-spike TCR breadth. Among vaccine recipients, spike-specific TCR breadth exceeded that of placebo recipients. Total T cell responses may have been underestimated by the TCR breadth and depth analyses.

The sequence came from a human donor who had recovered from COVID-19. The chain links TRBV6-6 to TRBJ1-6; no definite D call. Material: peripheral blood, obtained after recovery from COVID-19. For the CDR3, the DNA is TGTGCCAGCGCGCCTCTCGAAGGTTCACCCCTCCACTTT. Protein: CASAPLEGSPLHF.